This T cell receptor (beta chain) was documented in a study of blood T cell repertoires in COVID-19. Overall study: The United States, Italy and Spain were the sources of the acute and convalescent COVID-19 samples. In each case, the material was cDNA or gDNA derived from T cells, B-cell-depleted T cells, or PBMCs.

V lost 4 bases and J 1 base, leaving 11 bases between the germline ends. CDR3 length: 15 residues. Looked up from germline, CDR1 is SGHRS and CDR2 is YFSETQ. This clone appeared once. As handled by the study authors: The assay estimated nucleated cells by amplifying reference gene primers. Generated by immunoSEQ multiplex PCR, the TCRdb table keeps only in-frame clones and is missing some. From that table come the V and J calls and clone size; the DNA was used to work out D and trimming. The sample includes about 170,000 clones, approximately 80% seen only once; the top ten take 22%. The sequencing input was peripheral blood. J is TRBJ2-2 and V is TRBV5-1; D might be TRBD1 (6 bases). The sequence was obtained from an elderly woman with acute or convalescent COVID-19. CDR3 residues: CASSPWTENTGELFF. CDR3 nucleotides: TGCGCCAGCAGCCCCTGGACAGAGAACACCGGGGAGCTGTTTTTT. The whole variable domain, filled in from reference TRBV5-1 and TRBJ2-2, reads KAGVTQTPRYLIKTRGQQVTLSCSPISGHRSVSWYQQTPGQGLQFLFEYFSETQRNKGNFPGRFSGRQFSNSRSEMNVSTLELGDSALYLCASSPWTENTGELFFGEGSRLTVL.